This TCR beta chain was sequenced for a study of blood T cell repertoires in COVID-19 (dated by TCRdb to the early 2020s). For the wider study: Samples from collaborators originated in the United States, Italy and Spain and spanned both the acute and convalescent phases of COVID-19. The material from the prospective study consisted of cDNA or gDNA derived from T cells, B-cell-depleted T cells, or PBMCs. The dataset comprised deeply sampled blood TCRbeta repertoires from subjects exposed to, actively infected with, or recovered from COVID-19. The repertoires were released in a freely available public database intended as a resource for research on the immune response to SARS-CoV-2. Samples were obtained from the ongoing ImmuneRACE study (first 160 participants) and from roughly 1,300 subjects provided by 6 global collaborators. A de-identified subject ID, COVID-19 status, age in years and sex were almost always included in the sample metadata. Where available, HLA class I and class II types were obtained from metadata supplied by the sample provider rather than from assay-based typing. General study outcomes and caveats: The amount of clinical and demographic metadata varied by source and participant and was provided uncurated.

TCRbeta CDR3 regions were amplified from genomic DNA by means of the immunoSEQ Assay, a bias-controlled multiplex PCR. The paper's data handling went like this. The number of nucleated cells in each sample was estimated by amplification of reference gene primers within the assay. To quantify the absolute abundance of each unique TCRbeta CDR3 rearrangement, sequence reads were collapsed and filtered. For each sample, productive Simpson clonality was calculated as the square root of Simpson's diversity index across productive rearrangements. TCRdb took over this immuneACCESS table, retaining in-frame rearrangements with V and J assigned. Such tables are incomplete; in checked studies, under half of the missing clones stem from an unresolved V gene, and the remainder is unexplained. The DNA was the basis for D and trimming; V, J and clone size are from that table. The sample table shows 150,000 to 250,000 clones, and 80% to 85% are seen once. The leading ten clones occupy over 6.5% of the sample.

Worth noting for this clone: Its antigen is not yet known. Base-call qualities are not available, and no considerably larger clone is one nucleotide away.

Based on the germline V gene (reference sequence), the CDR1 and CDR2 sequences are SEHNR and FQNEAQ. V loses 3 bases of germline sequence and J loses 1 base, and the interval between the two ends is 9 bases. The cysteine opens and the phenylalanine closes a CDR3 of 15 amino acids. The sequence is cut down to CDR3 DNA, 45 bases in frame from base 1. In the prospective study, participants were roughly 18 to 100 years old, resided in fewer than 25 geographic areas of the United States, and were enrolled through a virtual design. In the prospective study, cohorts were assigned on the basis of participant-reported clinical history obtained from a screening survey and a study questionnaire. Recovered participants in ImmuneRACE Cohort 3 were defined as having two consecutive negative NP/OP PCR tests, clearance from a healthcare professional, or resolution of symptoms. Mobile phlebotomists in the prospective study collected whole blood, serum and a nasopharyngeal or oropharyngeal swab from every participant. Additional blood draws and questionnaires over an approximately two-month period could optionally be provided by prospective study participants. Before DNA extraction, prospective study blood samples were shipped either frozen or at room temperature.

The sequencing input was PBMCs or T cells enriched from blood (not recorded which). The TCR comes from a man aged 40-49 years who had recovered from COVID-19. The sequence is built from TRBV7-9 and TRBJ2-2; the D gene remains uncertain. The CDR3 region reads CASSFHTKNTGELFF. The DNA sequence is given as TGTGCCAGCAGCTTCCACACCAAGAACACCGGGGAGCTGTTTTTT. With all but the CDR3 taken from the reference TRBV7-9 and TRBJ2-2 genes, the full variable domain is: DTGVSQNPRHKITKRGQNVTFRCDPISEHNRLYWYRQTLGQGPEFLTYFQNEAQLEKSRLLSDRFSAERPKGSFSTLEIQRTEQGDSAMYLCASSFHTKNTGELFFGEGSRLTVL.